The rows below give T cell receptor beta chains drawn from one sample of a study of a mutant IDH1 vaccine in newly diagnosed glioma. TCRdb's table, derived via immunoSEQ multiplex PCR, lists solely in-frame clones and lacks some. The table shows 30,000 or so clones, with over 75% occurring only once. The sample was PBMCs, taken from a glioma patient treated with radiotherapy, temozolomide or both. These receptor sequences come from a young man with glioma. Each CDR3 is given with its conserved first and last residue. The order of the fields is J gene, clone size, D gene, V gene, CDR3 protein, CDR3 DNA. D genes are given only for firm matches. For some rows the clone size is stated as once, few or many, or as a class when expanded; others skip it.

J gene: TRBJ2-3; clone size: .; D gene: .; V gene: TRBV7-3; CDR3 protein: CASSRQHQTTTDTQYF; CDR3 DNA: TGTGCCAGCAGTCGCCAACATCAGACCACCACAGATACGCAGTATTTT
J gene: TRBJ2-2; clone size: few; D gene: .; V gene: TRBV4-3; CDR3 protein: CASSQDPSGPNTGELFF; CDR3 DNA: TGCGCCAGCAGCCAAGATCCGTCAGGCCCGAACACCGGGGAGCTGTTTTTT
J gene: TRBJ2-1; clone size: .; D gene: .; V gene: TRBV5-8; CDR3 protein: CASSLAQAYNEQFF; CDR3 DNA: TGTGCCAGCAGCTTGGCTCAGGCCTACAATGAGCAGTTCTTC
J gene: TRBJ1-4; clone size: .; D gene: .; V gene: TRBV30; CDR3 protein: CASKPNEKLFF; CDR3 DNA: TGTGCCTCCAAACCCAATGAAAAACTGTTTTTT
J gene: TRBJ2-2; clone size: .; D gene: TRBD1; V gene: TRBV30; CDR3 protein: CASDRDTGELFF; CDR3 DNA: TGTGCCTCGGACAGGGACACCGGGGAGCTGTTTTTT
J gene: TRBJ1-2; clone size: .; D gene: .; V gene: TRBV30; CDR3 protein: CAWSHRWPAGDGYTF; CDR3 DNA: TGTGCCTGGAGTCACCGGTGGCCGGCCGGCGATGGCTACACCTTC
J gene: TRBJ1-2; clone size: .; D gene: .; V gene: TRBV7-9; CDR3 protein: CASSSFRGEYGYTF; CDR3 DNA: TGTGCCAGCAGCTCATTCAGGGGAGAATATGGCTACACCTTC
J gene: TRBJ1-2; clone size: .; D gene: .; V gene: TRBV5-1; CDR3 protein: CASSLMVGYGYTF; CDR3 DNA: TGCGCCAGCAGCTTGATGGTTGGCTATGGCTACACCTTC
J gene: TRBJ2-7; clone size: .; D gene: TRBD1; V gene: TRBV7-9; CDR3 protein: CASSIIRDSSYEQYF; CDR3 DNA: TGTGCCAGCAGCATAATTCGGGACAGCTCCTACGAGCAGTACTTC
J gene: TRBJ1-4; clone size: .; D gene: .; V gene: TRBV9; CDR3 protein: CASSVDSGGNEKLFF; CDR3 DNA: TGTGCCAGCAGCGTAGATTCCGGGGGTAATGAAAAACTGTTTTTT
J gene: TRBJ2-7; clone size: .; D gene: TRBD1; V gene: TRBV27; CDR3 protein: CASSPWTGGRKLYEQYF; CDR3 DNA: TGTGCCAGCAGTCCCTGGACAGGGGGCCGCAAATTATACGAGCAGTACTTC
J gene: TRBJ1-3; clone size: .; D gene: TRBD1; V gene: TRBV28; CDR3 protein: CASRSTGEQGHTIYF; CDR3 DNA: TGTGCCAGCAGATCGACAGGGGAGCAAGGTCACACCATATATTTT
J gene: TRBJ1-1; clone size: .; D gene: .; V gene: TRBV7-3; CDR3 protein: CASSPPSGATEAFF; CDR3 DNA: TGTGCCAGCAGCCCCCCCTCCGGGGCCACTGAAGCTTTCTTT
J gene: TRBJ2-3; clone size: .; D gene: .; V gene: TRBV6-5; CDR3 protein: CASKEGGADTQYF; CDR3 DNA: TGTGCCAGCAAGGAGGGGGGAGCAGATACGCAGTATTTT
J gene: TRBJ2-5; clone size: once; D gene: TRBD1; V gene: TRBV19; CDR3 protein: CASSNTGGEETQYF; CDR3 DNA: TGTGCCAGTAGTAACACAGGGGGCGAAGAGACCCAGTACTTC
J gene: TRBJ1-2; clone size: .; D gene: .; V gene: TRBV2; CDR3 protein: CATPPTLGSPEDGYTF; CDR3 DNA: TGTGCCACCCCCCCCACGCTTGGCTCCCCCGAGGATGGCTACACCTTC
J gene: TRBJ1-1; clone size: .; D gene: .; V gene: TRBV10-3; CDR3 protein: CAISVIQGGGEAFF; CDR3 DNA: TGTGCCATCAGTGTGATTCAGGGAGGGGGTGAAGCTTTCTTT
J gene: TRBJ1-1; clone size: once; D gene: TRBD1; V gene: TRBV7-2; CDR3 protein: CASSLDQGVDTEAFF; CDR3 DNA: TGTGCCAGCAGCTTAGATCAGGGGGTCGACACTGAAGCTTTCTTT
J gene: TRBJ1-5; clone size: .; D gene: TRBD1; V gene: TRBV18; CDR3 protein: CASSPRTGQPQHF; CDR3 DNA: TGTGCCAGCTCACCGCGGACAGGGCAGCCCCAGCATTTT
J gene: TRBJ2-2; clone size: .; D gene: .; V gene: TRBV5-1; CDR3 protein: CASSQQGNGAGELFF; CDR3 DNA: TGCGCCAGCAGCCAACAGGGAAATGGGGCCGGGGAGCTGTTTTTT
J gene: TRBJ1-1; clone size: once; D gene: .; V gene: TRBV5-5; CDR3 protein: CASSPGTANTEAFF; CDR3 DNA: TGTGCCAGCAGCCCCGGGACGGCGAACACTGAAGCTTTCTTT
J gene: TRBJ2-7; clone size: .; D gene: .; V gene: TRBV30; CDR3 protein: CAWSRTLGPYEQYF; CDR3 DNA: TGTGCCTGGAGTCGGACACTTGGCCCCTACGAGCAGTACTTC
J gene: TRBJ2-7; clone size: once; D gene: .; V gene: TRBV30; CDR3 protein: CAWGSFAGTYSYEQYF; CDR3 DNA: TGTGCCTGGGGTTCCTTTGCCGGGACTTACTCCTACGAGCAGTACTTC
J gene: TRBJ2-2; clone size: .; D gene: .; V gene: TRBV10-1; CDR3 protein: CASSGTNTGELFF; CDR3 DNA: TGCGCCAGCAGTGGGACCAACACCGGGGAGCTGTTTTTT
J gene: TRBJ1-5; clone size: .; D gene: .; V gene: TRBV7-6; CDR3 protein: CASSQGGDSNQPQHF; CDR3 DNA: TGTGCCAGCAGCCAAGGGGGGGACAGCAATCAGCCCCAGCATTTT
J gene: TRBJ2-7; clone size: .; D gene: .; V gene: TRBV27; CDR3 protein: CASSSYYEQYF; CDR3 DNA: TGTGCCAGCAGTTCCTACTACGAGCAGTACTTC
J gene: TRBJ1-1; clone size: .; D gene: TRBD1; V gene: TRBV7-8; CDR3 protein: CASTTGGEAMNTEAFF; CDR3 DNA: TGTGCCAGCACCACAGGGGGGGAGGCCATGAACACTGAAGCTTTCTTT
J gene: TRBJ2-2; clone size: .; D gene: TRBD1; V gene: TRBV25-1; CDR3 protein: CASSSRDSLTGELFF; CDR3 DNA: TGTGCCAGCAGTTCCCGGGACAGCCTCACCGGGGAGCTGTTTTTT
J gene: TRBJ2-1; clone size: .; D gene: .; V gene: TRBV5-6; CDR3 protein: CASSRPKTGPYNEQFF; CDR3 DNA: TGTGCCAGCAGCCGACCCAAGACAGGCCCCTACAATGAGCAGTTCTTC
J gene: TRBJ2-3; clone size: once; D gene: .; V gene: TRBV29-1; CDR3 protein: CSVASGFTDTQYF; CDR3 DNA: TGCAGCGTTGCATCGGGGTTCACAGATACGCAGTATTTT
J gene: TRBJ2-5; clone size: .; D gene: .; V gene: TRBV29-1; CDR3 protein: CSVEDLSQGDETQYF; CDR3 DNA: TGCAGCGTTGAAGATCTAAGCCAGGGTGACGAGACCCAGTACTTC
J gene: TRBJ2-1; clone size: .; D gene: TRBD2; V gene: TRBV12-5; CDR3 protein: CASGGLAPYNEQFF; CDR3 DNA: TGTGCTAGTGGCGGACTAGCCCCCTACAATGAGCAGTTCTTC